The T cell receptor (beta chain) described here comes from a study of beta chain features in type 1 diabetes. At the level of the study: Patients were similar to healthy donors in age and gender (as well as in cell yields). Study-wide results and caveats: Fewer junction insertions and more nucleotide deletions appeared in type 1 diabetes patients. cDNA sequencing could over-represent cells with high TCR expression.

The authors reverse transcribed all of the isolated RNA, so sequencing captured expressed TCRB transcripts. Assay used: immunoSEQ multiplex PCR; TCRdb lists only in-frame clones, some missing. The profile shows under 90,000 clones, around 32% of them singletons. Concerning this clone: The target antigen is unknown.

Sorted populations all exceeded 95% purity. From germline, CDR1 is SGHNT and CDR2 YENEEA. Germline trimming cut 3 bases from V and 3 bases from J; bases unmatched to any gene: 7. The length of the CDR3 is 15 residues. The clonotype comes from a woman younger than 30 in good health. The sequenced material came from stem cell memory CD4+ T cells from blood. V is TRBV11-3 and J is TRBJ2-7, with 8 bases aligning to TRBD2. The CDR3 bases are TGTGCCAGCAGCTTTTCAGGAAGCGGGAGCTACGAGCAGTACTTC. Translated: CASSFSGSGSYEQYF. Variable domain in full (rest from reference TRBV11-3 and TRBJ2-7): EAGVVQSPRYKIIEKKQPVAFWCNPISGHNTLYWYLQNLGQGPELLIRYENEEAVDDSQLPKDRFSAERLKGVDSTLKIQPAELGDSAVYLCASSFSGSGSYEQYFGPGTRLTVT.